Listed here are 25 T cell receptor beta chains from one sample, sequenced in a study of patients and donors after allogeneic stem cell transplantation. TCRdb ran MiXCR on the RT-PCR reads and lists one entry per CDR3 protein. The sample gives about 150,000 distinct CDR3 sequences, nearly 25% of which show up once; approximately 26% is in the top ten. Sequenced: blood, either unsorted or a sorted T cell fraction (not recorded which). These TCRs come from a human donor who was either an allogeneic HSCT recipient or a stem cell or donor lymphocyte infusion donor (not recorded which). It is not recorded whose cells these are; they may come from a transplant donor.

The CDR3 DNA reads as TGCAGTGCTAGAGGACCGGGGGTGGACTATGGCTACACCTTC. This sequence encodes CSARGPGVDYGYTF. The chain has TRBV20-1 and TRBJ1-2; the D gene is possibly TRBD1 (5 bases). Germline CDR1 and CDR2: DFQATT and SNEGSKA (reference sequence). The CDR3 has 14 residues. With 1 base removed from V and 3 bases from J, the gap between germline ends came to 12 bases.

The V gene is TRBV28, the J gene TRBJ1-2; D perhaps matches TRBD1 (5 bases). Trimming shortened V by 6 bases and J by 4 bases, and 18 bases separated the two germline ends. CDR1 is MDHEN, CDR2 SYDVKM, per germline. The CDR3 covers 15 residues. The CDR3 region is CASSPSIDSAYGYTF. Written as DNA, the CDR3 is TGTGCCAGCAGCCCGAGCATCGACAGTGCCTATGGCTACACCTTC.

The rearrangement links TRBV6-5 to TRBJ2-5; D might be TRBD1 or TRBD2, each matching 5 bases. CDR1 is MNHEY and CDR2 is SVGAGI in the germline V gene. The CDR3 is made up of 14 amino acids. V was shortened by 0 bases and J by 2 bases, with 7 bases between the two germline ends. The CDR3 here is CASSYSWGQETQYF. The CDR3, as DNA: TGTGCCAGCAGTTACTCGTGGGGGCAAGAGACCCAGTACTTC.

The rearrangement links TRBV12-3 or TRBV12-4 to TRBJ2-3, with D possibly being TRBD1 or TRBD2 (5 bases each). The CDR3 has 17 residues. With 2 bases removed from V and 0 bases from J, the gap between germline ends came to 15 bases. The CDR3 region has the DNA TGTGCCAGCAGTTTAAAAGGGACGAGACCTAGCACAGATACGCAGTATTTT. Translated, it gives CASSLKGTRPSTDTQYF.

The chain has TRBV9 and TRBJ1-5; D is undetermined. This CDR3 spans 13 amino acids. V lost 0 bases to trimming and J lost 5 bases, with 6 bases between them. Looked up from germline, CDR1 is SGDLS and CDR2 is YYNGEE. This CDR3 is CASSVGPDQPQHF. The CDR3 region has the DNA TGTGCCAGCAGCGTAGGACCGGATCAGCCCCAGCATTTT. Full variable domain (rest looked up from reference TRBV9 and TRBJ1-5): DSGVTQTPKHLITATGQRVTLRCSPRSGDLSVYWYQQSLDQGLQFLIQYYNGEERAKGNILERFSAQQFPDLHSELNLSSLELGDSALYFCASSVGPDQPQHFGDGTRLSIL.

This clonotype showed up just a few times. The CDR3: CASSPEAEISPLHF. The CDR3 region has the DNA TGTGCCAGCTCACCAGAGGCCGAGATATCACCCCTCCACTTT. This chain uses TRBV18 with TRBJ1-6; D is unresolved. V shed 2 bases and J shed 10 bases, with 12 bases lying between them. Germline values: CDR1 KGHSH, CDR2 LQKENI. CDR3 size: 14 residues.

This clonotype turned up a few times. The gene calls are TRBV2 and TRBJ2-7; D not resolved. This CDR3 region has 14 residues. The germline CDR1 and CDR2 sequences are SNHLY and FYNNEI. The V gene lost 0 bases and the J gene lost 6 bases, with 12 bases spanning the gap. CDR3 sequence reads: CASSEAGYRSEQYF. CDR3 coding DNA: TGTGCCAGCAGTGAAGCAGGTTATCGAAGCGAGCAGTACTTC.

The V and J genes are TRBV7-9 and TRBJ1-4; the match to TRBD1 covers 7 bases. J lost 6 bases, V lost 5 bases, and 12 bases had no gene match. This CDR3 comprises 16 residues. Germline V gene sequence: CDR1 SEHNR, CDR2 FQNEAQ (reference sequence). The CDR3 loop reads CASSHRDSIPDEKLFF. The CDR3 nucleotides are TGTGCCAGCAGCCACCGGGACAGCATTCCGGATGAAAAACTGTTTTTT.

V and J are TRBV12-5 and TRBJ1-5; D ambiguous. Trimming left V 1 base short and J 3 bases short, with 10 bases between. CDR1 and CDR2 (germline): LGHNT, FRNRAP. The CDR3 contains 15 residues. The CDR3 protein is CASGLGGYVNQPQHF. For the CDR3, the DNA is TGTGCTAGTGGTTTGGGCGGGTACGTCAATCAGCCCCAGCATTTT.

Only a few counts were recorded for this clonotype. The genes are TRBV20-1 and TRBJ1-6; 9 bases map to TRBD1. The CDR3 extends over 15 amino acids. After removal of 5 bases from V and 8 bases from J, the junction contained 10 bases not matched to a gene. Looked up from germline, CDR1 is DFQATT and CDR2 is SNEGSKA (reference sequence). In DNA form, the CDR3 reads TGCAGTGCTTCGAGTAGGGGACAGGGTGATTCACCCCTCCACTTT. The encoded protein is CSASSRGQGDSPLHF.

The J gene is TRBJ1-1, the V gene TRBV7-2; 7 bases are shared with TRBD1. The length of the CDR3 is 16 residues. Germline lookup yields CDR1 SGHTA and CDR2 FQGNSA. V dropped 5 bases and J dropped 1; count of bases not matched to a gene: 10. CDR3 protein: CASSVGTASGNTEAFF. The CDR3 nucleotides read TGTGCCAGCAGCGTCGGGACAGCAAGTGGGAACACTGAAGCTTTCTTT.

V is TRBV7-2 and J is TRBJ1-3; D unclear. The CDR3 runs 12 residues. Trimming took 1 base from V and 7 from J, leaving 5 bases between them. Germline loops: CDR1 SGHTA, CDR2 FQGNSA. The CDR3 loop reads CASSLVENTIYF. The DNA for the CDR3 is TGTGCCAGCAGCTTAGTAGAGAACACCATATATTTT.

Here the CDR3 reads CSAGGQGGSQSGYTF. CDR3 sequence (DNA): TGCAGTGCTGGCGGACAGGGAGGCTCCCAGAGCGGCTACACCTTC. This chain connects TRBV20-1 to TRBJ1-2; 8 positions match TRBD1. V was pared by 5 bases and J by 8 bases, with 16 bases of the junction left unmatched. The length of the CDR3 is 15 residues. Germline V gene sequence: CDR1 DFQATT, CDR2 SNEGSKA (reference sequence).

This clonotype was observed many times. This rearrangement joins TRBV5-1 to TRBJ1-1; D is unresolved. Germline V lookup: CDR1 SGHRS, CDR2 YFSETQ. The ends were cut back, 0 bases at V and 1 base at J, with 4 bases in the middle. This CDR3 is 13 amino acids long. The CDR3 coding sequence is TGCGCCAGCAGCTTGGGGGAGAACACTGAAGCTTTCTTT. As protein: CASSLGENTEAFF.

This clonotype was seen many times. The chain joins TRBV5-1 to TRBJ1-5; TRBD1 might be the D (5 bases). The V end was cut by 5 bases, the J end by 3 bases, with 12 bases between. The CDR3 contains 14 residues. In germline, CDR1 is SGHRS, CDR2 YFSETQ. The CDR3, as DNA: TGCGCCAGCAGTTCGGGACTGGACAATCAGCCCCAGCATTTT. This encodes CASSSGLDNQPQHF.

The chain uses TRBV5-1 and TRBJ2-1; 8 bases match TRBD1. Germline V lookup: CDR1 SGHRS, CDR2 YFSETQ. The ends lost 8 bases at V and 7 bases at J; junction bases unmatched: 11. CDR3 length: 14 amino acids. The CDR3 bases are TGCGCCAGGGGTTCAGGGGGCGCGAGGAATGAGCAGTTCTTC. Translated, it gives CARGSGGARNEQFF.

The chain recombines TRBV9 with TRBJ2-1; either TRBD1 or TRBD2 may supply D (5 bases each). The CDR3 covers 16 residues. Germline values: CDR1 SGDLS, CDR2 YYNGEE. V lost 4 bases, J lost 4 bases, and 18 bases lay in between. The CDR3 nucleotides read TGTGCCAGCAGCCCCTCTCCCGGGGCCGGTTACAATGAGCAGTTCTTC. Its protein product is CASSPSPGAGYNEQFF.

This CDR3 is CASSLVGGGFTDTQYF. The CDR3 coding sequence is TGTGCCAGCAGCTTAGTTGGTGGAGGTTTCACAGATACGCAGTATTTT. The gene calls are TRBV7-2 and TRBJ2-3; D may be TRBD2 (5 bases). V gave up 1 base and J gave up 2 bases, with 13 bases separating them. CDR1 and CDR2 (germline): SGHTA, FQGNSA. CDR3 size: 16 residues.

This clonotype was detected a few times. This chain uses TRBV12-5 with TRBJ2-2; no definite D call. The V and J ends lost 5 bases and 3 bases respectively, with 4 bases between them. The CDR3 runs 12 residues. Germline values: CDR1 LGHNT, CDR2 FRNRAP. The CDR3 nucleotides are TGTGCTAGTGGTCCGCACACCGGGGAGCTGTTTTTT. Translating gives CASGPHTGELFF.

This clonotype has more than one count but fewer than ten. The chain employs TRBV12-3 or TRBV12-4 and TRBJ1-5; D gene unclear. The length of the CDR3 is 19 residues. V lost 1 base and J 0 bases, leaving 19 bases between the germline ends. The CDR3 nucleotides are TGTGCCAGCAGTTTAGGTTCACCCCTTGGGCCTTATAGCAATCAGCCCCAGCATTTT. Protein product: CASSLGSPLGPYSNQPQHF.

V gene TRBV7-8 combines with J gene TRBJ2-2, with TRBD2 matching over 13 bases. CDR1 and CDR2 from the germline V gene are SGHVS and FQNEAQ. J lost 4 bases, V lost 5 bases, and 13 bases had no gene match. This CDR3 comprises 19 residues. In DNA, the CDR3 is TGTGCCAGCAGCCGAAGAAGGACTAGCGGGAGACGGGGCACCGGGGAGCTGTTTTTT. Amino acid sequence: CASSRRRTSGRRGTGELFF.

The V and J genes are TRBV4-2 and TRBJ1-1, with TRBD1 matching over 7 bases. Germline CDR1 is LGHNA and CDR2 is YNFKEQ. The J segment lost 5 bases and the V segment lost 1 base, leaving 4 bases of the junction unmatched. The CDR3 sequence is 14 residues long. The CDR3 loop is CASSQGTGWTEAFF. The CDR3 nucleotides read TGTGCCAGCAGCCAAGGGACAGGATGGACTGAAGCTTTCTTT.

This clonotype was counted ten times or more. The V call is TRBV20-1, the J call TRBJ1-1, with TRBD1 matching 7 bases. CDR3 size: 15 residues. With V trimmed by 0 bases and J by 5 bases, 9 bases remained unmatched. Germline CDR1 is DFQATT and CDR2 is SNEGSKA (reference sequence). As DNA, the CDR3 is TGCAGTGCTAGAGACGACAGGGCGCGGGGGACTGAAGCTTTCTTT. Translating it yields CSARDDRARGTEAFF.

This clonotype was observed at least ten times. This chain uses TRBV7-9 with TRBJ1-2; D is undetermined. V lost 5 bases, J lost 4 bases, and 17 bases lay in between. Germline CDR1 reads SEHNR; CDR2 reads FQNEAQ (reference sequence). CDR3 size: 15 residues. The CDR3 sequence is CASSHPLRTIYGYTF. As DNA, the CDR3 is TGTGCCAGCAGCCACCCCCTTCGGACGATCTATGGCTACACCTTC.

The chain links TRBV20-1 to TRBJ2-7; D is possibly TRBD2 (5 bases). CDR3 length equals 11 residues. CDR1 and CDR2 from the germline V gene are DFQATT and SNEGSKA (reference sequence). V lost 4 bases, J lost 2 bases, and 6 bases lay in between. The CDR3 reads CSATGTYEQYF. CDR3 coding DNA: TGCAGTGCTACCGGGACCTACGAGCAGTACTTC.